These T cell receptor beta chains were read from a single sample in a study of cytomegalovirus exposure and HLA in healthy donors. Here immunoSEQ multiplex PCR was the method, and the copy in TCRdb shows in-frame clones only, minus some. In the table there are approximately 59,000 clones, almost 70% of which are singletons. Material: PBMCs. These TCRs come from a middle-aged man in good health and CMV-seropositive. The CDR3 runs from the conserved cysteine through the conserved F or W. D genes are given only for firm matches. Clone size, where shown, is once, few, many, or a class for clones that have expanded.

j_call: TRBJ1-1; d_call: .; clone_size: .; v_call: TRBV7-9; cdr3_nt: TGTGCCAGCAGCTTAAAGACAGGTGAAGCTTTCTTT; cdr3_aa: CASSLKTGEAFF
j_call: TRBJ1-1; d_call: TRBD1; clone_size: few; v_call: TRBV18; cdr3_nt: TGTGCCAGCTCAGTTACAGGGGCTATGAACACTGAAGCTTTCTTT; cdr3_aa: CASSVTGAMNTEAFF
j_call: TRBJ1-3; d_call: .; clone_size: .; v_call: TRBV10-3; cdr3_nt: TGTGCCATCAGCGGACAGGGAAACACCATATATTTT; cdr3_aa: CAISGQGNTIYF
j_call: TRBJ2-7; d_call: TRBD2; clone_size: .; v_call: TRBV18; cdr3_nt: TGTGCCAGCTCACAGGGGACTAGCGGAGGCGGGTCCTACGAGCAGTACTTC; cdr3_aa: CASSQGTSGGGSYEQYF
j_call: TRBJ2-7; d_call: .; clone_size: .; v_call: TRBV5-6; cdr3_nt: TGTGCCAGCAGCTTGGCCGGGTCTGGCAGTAAGCAGTACTTC; cdr3_aa: CASSLAGSGSKQYF
j_call: TRBJ2-7; d_call: TRBD1; clone_size: .; v_call: TRBV5-6; cdr3_nt: TGTGCCAGCAGCTTCGGACAGGGGATGAACGAGCAGTACTTC; cdr3_aa: CASSFGQGMNEQYF
j_call: TRBJ2-3; d_call: TRBD1; clone_size: .; v_call: TRBV5-1; cdr3_nt: TGCGCCAGCAGCTTGGGAACAGGGGCAGATACGCAGTATTTT; cdr3_aa: CASSLGTGADTQYF
j_call: TRBJ1-1; d_call: .; clone_size: .; v_call: TRBV19; cdr3_nt: TGTGCCAGTAGTATAGCCACAGACACTGAAGCTTTCTTT; cdr3_aa: CASSIATDTEAFF
j_call: TRBJ1-2; d_call: TRBD1; clone_size: few; v_call: TRBV30; cdr3_nt: TGTGCCGGAGTTCGGGACAGGGGAATTTTAGGGAATGGCTACACCTTC; cdr3_aa: CAGVRDRGILGNGYTF
j_call: TRBJ2-1; d_call: .; clone_size: .; v_call: TRBV4-1; cdr3_nt: TGCGCCAGCAGCCAACCCTTTTCCCTACGCAATGAGCAGTTCTTC; cdr3_aa: CASSQPFSLRNEQFF
j_call: TRBJ2-7; d_call: TRBD1; clone_size: .; v_call: TRBV5-1; cdr3_nt: TGCGCCAGCAGCCTGTCCGGGACAGGGGGCCACGAGCAGTACTTC; cdr3_aa: CASSLSGTGGHEQYF
j_call: TRBJ2-7; d_call: .; clone_size: .; v_call: TRBV4-2; cdr3_nt: TGTGCCAGCAGCCAAGTTGAACAGAGCTCCTACGAGCAGTACTTC; cdr3_aa: CASSQVEQSSYEQYF
j_call: TRBJ1-6; d_call: .; clone_size: .; v_call: TRBV10-3; cdr3_nt: TGTGCCATCAGTGAGGGGGGCGCAAGTTCACCCCTCCACTTT; cdr3_aa: CAISEGGASSPLHF
j_call: TRBJ2-4; d_call: .; clone_size: .; v_call: TRBV18; cdr3_nt: TGTGCCAGCTCACCTGCCCGGACAGAACTCAAAAACATTCAGTACTTC; cdr3_aa: CASSPARTELKNIQYF
j_call: TRBJ1-5; d_call: .; clone_size: few; v_call: TRBV4-2; cdr3_nt: TGTGCCAGCAGCGGATCCGGTACCCCACAGGGTCAGCCCCAGCATTTT; cdr3_aa: CASSGSGTPQGQPQHF
j_call: TRBJ2-1; d_call: .; clone_size: .; v_call: TRBV30; cdr3_nt: TGTGCCTGGAGCTCTACTGGCTACAATGAGCAGTTCTTC; cdr3_aa: CAWSSTGYNEQFF
j_call: TRBJ1-5; d_call: .; clone_size: .; v_call: TRBV7-2; cdr3_nt: TGTGCCAGCAGCCAGCAGACAGGACCTACTATGAGGCCCCAGCATTTT; cdr3_aa: CASSQQTGPTMRPQHF
j_call: TRBJ1-5; d_call: TRBD1; clone_size: .; v_call: TRBV28; cdr3_nt: TGTGCCAGCAGCTACTTGGGACAGGTTAACAATCAGCCCCAGCATTTT; cdr3_aa: CASSYLGQVNNQPQHF
j_call: TRBJ1-5; d_call: TRBD1; clone_size: .; v_call: TRBV2; cdr3_nt: TGTGCCAGCACCGGGACAGGGGGCGGTCAGCCCCAGCATTTT; cdr3_aa: CASTGTGGGQPQHF
j_call: TRBJ1-2; d_call: TRBD1; clone_size: .; v_call: TRBV6-5; cdr3_nt: TGTGCCAGCAGTCAAGATCCGGGACAGTCCTATGGCTACACCTTC; cdr3_aa: CASSQDPGQSYGYTF
j_call: TRBJ2-1; d_call: TRBD1; clone_size: .; v_call: TRBV30; cdr3_nt: TGTGCCTGGACTACGGGGACAGGGTCCTACAATGAGCAGTTCTTC; cdr3_aa: CAWTTGTGSYNEQFF
j_call: TRBJ1-2; d_call: TRBD1; clone_size: few; v_call: TRBV5-4; cdr3_nt: TGTGCCAGCAGCCTACAGGGGGGAACTGGCTATGGCTACACCTTC; cdr3_aa: CASSLQGGTGYGYTF
j_call: TRBJ2-7; d_call: .; clone_size: .; v_call: TRBV19; cdr3_nt: TGTGCCAGTAGTATAGGTGACAGTAGCTACGAGCAGTACTTC; cdr3_aa: CASSIGDSSYEQYF
j_call: TRBJ2-1; d_call: TRBD2; clone_size: .; v_call: TRBV7-2; cdr3_nt: TGTGCCAGCAGCTTACACAATAGAATGACTAGCGGATACAATGAGCAGTTCTTC; cdr3_aa: CASSLHNRMTSGYNEQFF
j_call: TRBJ1-1; d_call: TRBD1; clone_size: .; v_call: TRBV2; cdr3_nt: TGTGCCAGCAAGAGGACAGGAACTGAAGCTTTCTTT; cdr3_aa: CASKRTGTEAFF
j_call: TRBJ2-7; d_call: .; clone_size: few; v_call: TRBV6-6; cdr3_nt: TGTGCCACCATATCCGACCGGGACATCACCTACGAGCAGTACTTC; cdr3_aa: CATISDRDITYEQYF
j_call: TRBJ1-2; d_call: .; clone_size: .; v_call: TRBV30; cdr3_nt: TGTGCCTGGAGAAAAATCCGGGTCGGCCGTGGCTACACCTTC; cdr3_aa: CAWRKIRVGRGYTF
j_call: TRBJ1-1; d_call: TRBD1; clone_size: .; v_call: TRBV5-1; cdr3_nt: TGCGCCAGCAGCCCAGGACAGGGAGGGAGAGCTTTCTTT; cdr3_aa: CASSPGQGGRAFF
j_call: TRBJ1-1; d_call: .; clone_size: .; v_call: TRBV5-1; cdr3_nt: TGCGCCAGCAGCTTAACGGGTGGCCCTGAAGCTTTCTTT; cdr3_aa: CASSLTGGPEAFF
j_call: TRBJ1-1; d_call: .; clone_size: .; v_call: TRBV4-2; cdr3_nt: TGTGCCAGCAGTCCAGGGAACACTGAAGCTTTCTTT; cdr3_aa: CASSPGNTEAFF
j_call: TRBJ1-2; d_call: TRBD1; clone_size: .; v_call: TRBV19; cdr3_nt: TGTGCCAGTAGCCCCCCTCCGGGACAGGGCTATGGCTACACCTTC; cdr3_aa: CASSPPPGQGYGYTF
j_call: TRBJ2-4; d_call: TRBD1; clone_size: .; v_call: TRBV6-6; cdr3_nt: TGTGCCAGCAGTCAGGGGACAGGGTGGATTCAGTACTTC; cdr3_aa: CASSQGTGWIQYF
j_call: TRBJ1-2; d_call: .; clone_size: .; v_call: TRBV6-5; cdr3_nt: TGTGCCAGCAGTTACCGGGCAGGGGAATATGGCTACACCTTC; cdr3_aa: CASSYRAGEYGYTF
j_call: TRBJ2-5; d_call: .; clone_size: few; v_call: TRBV4-1; cdr3_nt: TGCGCCAGCAGTTCCCGAGGTAGCGCTTACCAAGAGACCCAGTACTTC; cdr3_aa: CASSSRGSAYQETQYF
j_call: TRBJ2-1; d_call: TRBD2; clone_size: .; v_call: TRBV18; cdr3_nt: TGTGCCAGCTCACCCCTGTCTAGCGGGACAAACAATGAGCAGTTCTTC; cdr3_aa: CASSPLSSGTNNEQFF
j_call: TRBJ1-5; d_call: .; clone_size: .; v_call: TRBV27; cdr3_nt: TGTGCCAGCCGGCAGGGGACCTCTAGCAATCAGCCCCAGCATTTT; cdr3_aa: CASRQGTSSNQPQHF
j_call: TRBJ2-1; d_call: TRBD1; clone_size: few; v_call: TRBV5-1; cdr3_nt: TGCGCCAGCAGCTTGAGACAGGGGGGACTCGTAGGGCAGTTCTTC; cdr3_aa: CASSLRQGGLVGQFF
j_call: TRBJ2-5; d_call: .; clone_size: .; v_call: TRBV13; cdr3_nt: TGTGCCAGCAGCCCGGGGAATCAAGAGACCCAGTACTTC; cdr3_aa: CASSPGNQETQYF
j_call: TRBJ1-5; d_call: .; clone_size: .; v_call: TRBV6-5; cdr3_nt: TGTGCCAGCAGTTACGGGGCAGGGCTACAGCCCCAGCATTTT; cdr3_aa: CASSYGAGLQPQHF